The 18 T cell receptor beta chains reported below all come from one sample, sequenced in a study of blood T cell repertoires in COVID-19. Method: immunoSEQ multiplex PCR; TCRdb's copy keeps in-frame clones and lacks some. The table has about 20,000 clones, 85% to 95% seen once; the top ten hold 4.1%. Sequenced sample: peripheral blood. The source of these receptors is a woman aged 45-65 years with active COVID-19.

The V gene is TRBV6-4, the J gene TRBJ1-2; TRBD1 is a possible D gene (5 bases). Germline-derived CDR1 and CDR2 are MRHNA and SNTAGT. The CDR3 consists of 13 residues. Between the trimmed V and J ends, which lost 4 bases and 7 bases, there was a span of 13 bases. CDR3 region: CASSVTRGGGYTF. In DNA form, the CDR3 reads TGTGCCAGCAGTGTAACAAGGGGAGGTGGCTACACCTTC.

V gene TRBV7-8 combines with J gene TRBJ1-2; D unresolved. Germline CDR1 reads SGHVS; CDR2 reads FQNEAQ. V lost 1 base, J lost 3 bases, and 9 bases lay in between. The length of the CDR3 is 14 residues. The CDR3, as DNA: TGTGCCAGCAGCTTAGTACCAGGTGACTATGGCTACACCTTC. The encoded protein is CASSLVPGDYGYTF.

This chain uses TRBV19 with TRBJ1-5; TRBD1 aligns across 7 bases. V shed 5 bases and J 2 bases; nucleotides not matched to a gene: 9. The germline CDR1 and CDR2 sequences are LNHDA and SQIVND (reference sequence). The CDR3 consists of 16 residues. CDR3 sequence: CASSAPTGFGNQPQHF. CDR3 nucleotides: TGTGCCAGTAGTGCCCCGACAGGGTTCGGCAATCAGCCCCAGCATTTT.

The chain has TRBV19 and TRBJ1-2, with 7 nucleotides matching TRBD1. CDR1 is LNHDA and CDR2 is SQIVND in the germline V gene (reference sequence). This CDR3 has 13 amino acids. Trimming took 5 bases from V and 8 from J; bases not matched to a gene: 8. The CDR3 DNA is TGTGCCAGTAGTCTAACAGGGGTGGCGGGCTACACCTTC. Its protein product is CASSLTGVAGYTF. The full variable domain, with the rest looked up from reference TRBV19 and TRBJ1-2, is DGGITQSPKYLFRKEGQNVTLSCEQNLNHDAMYWYRQDPGQGLRLIYYSQIVNDFQKGDIAEGYSVSREKKESFPLTVTSAQKNPTAFYLCASSLTGVAGYTFGSGTRLTVV.

The chain uses TRBV4-1 and TRBJ2-5; 7 bases are shared with TRBD1. Germline V CDR1 and CDR2: MGHRA, YSYEKL. J gave up 4 bases and V 5 bases, and 10 bases lay outside the gene matches. The CDR3 contains 15 residues. The CDR3 loop is CASSTRQGSAETQYF. The CDR3 bases are TGCGCCAGCAGCACCCGACAGGGTTCGGCAGAGACCCAGTACTTC.

The J gene is TRBJ2-7, the V gene TRBV28; 12 nucleotides agree with TRBD2. CDR3 size: 18 residues. The germline V gene encodes CDR1 MDHEN and CDR2 SYDVKM. V dropped 5 bases and J dropped 0; count of bases not matched to a gene: 11. The CDR3 region has the DNA TGTGCCAGCAGTCCTCCTATTCTAGCGGGAGGGCCCTCCTACGAGCAGTACTTC. Translating gives CASSPPILAGGPSYEQYF.

The CDR3 is CASSFSTGNYGYTF. For the CDR3, the DNA is TGTGCCAGCAGCTTTTCGACAGGGAACTATGGCTACACCTTC. The V and J genes are TRBV7-8 and TRBJ1-2; TRBD1 aligns across 7 bases. Trimming cost V 3 bases and J 2 bases; bases outside gene matches: 3. The germline CDR1 and CDR2 sequences are SGHVS and FQNEAQ. This CDR3 spans 14 amino acids. Supplemented by reference TRBV7-8 and TRBJ1-2, the full variable domain reads GAGVSQSPRYKVAKRGQDVALRCDPISGHVSLFWYQQALGQGPEFLTYFQNEAQLDKSGLPSDRFFAERPEGSVSTLKIQRTQQEDSAVYLCASSFSTGNYGYTFGSGTRLTVV.

V usage is TRBV5-4 and J usage is TRBJ2-3; D is uncertain. This CDR3 spans 13 amino acids. The V gene lost 0 bases and the J gene lost 2 bases, with 4 bases spanning the gap. Germline CDR1 and CDR2: SGHNT and YYREEE (reference sequence). CDR3 nucleotide sequence: TGTGCCAGCAGCTTGGCCAACACAGATACGCAGTATTTT. Protein sequence: CASSLANTDTQYF.

The chain couples TRBV13 to TRBJ2-7, with D perhaps matching TRBD2 (5 bases). The length of the CDR3 is 16 residues. Germline values: CDR1 PRHDT, CDR2 FYEKMQ (reference sequence). V dropped 3 bases and J dropped 2 bases, with 17 bases sitting between them. CDR3 sequence reads: CASSFGSVLGAYEQYF. CDR3 bases: TGTGCCAGCAGCTTTGGTAGCGTCCTTGGGGCCTACGAGCAGTACTTC.

This clone has only one observation. The chain links TRBV10-3 to TRBJ2-1, with TRBD2 as a possible D gene (5 bases). Germline loops: CDR1 ENHRY, CDR2 SYGVKD. Trimming cost V 6 bases and J 6 bases, with 15 bases left between them. The CDR3 spans 14 residues. The CDR3 DNA sequence: TGTGCCATCAGCTTACTAGGAAGCGGCAATGAGCAGTTCTTC. This gives the protein CAISLLGSGNEQFF.

This chain joins TRBV27 and TRBJ2-1; 9 bases map to TRBD1. The germline V gene encodes CDR1 MNHEY and CDR2 SMNVEV (reference sequence). The CDR3 covers 15 residues. With V trimmed by 5 bases and J by 4 bases, 6 bases remained unmatched. The CDR3 protein is CASSPGTGTYNEQFF. Here the CDR3 DNA reads TGTGCCAGCAGTCCCGGGACAGGGACATACAATGAGCAGTTCTTC.

This chain connects TRBV30 to TRBJ2-3; TRBD2 matches 9 bases. J lost 1 base, V lost 0 bases, and 8 bases had no gene match. This CDR3 contains 17 residues. Looked up from germline, CDR1 is GTSNPN and CDR2 is SVGIG (reference sequence). The CDR3 nucleotides are TGTGCCTGGAGTGTAGGTCGGACTAGCGTTGGCACAGATACGCAGTATTTT. This sequence encodes CAWSVGRTSVGTDTQYF. Drawing the rest from reference TRBV30 and TRBJ2-3, the complete variable domain is SQTIHQWPATLVQPVGSPLSLECTVEGTSNPNLYWYRQAAGRGLQLLFYSVGIGQISSEVPQNLSASRPQDRQFILSSKKLLLSDSGFYLCAWSVGRTSVGTDTQYFGPGTRLTVL.

This rearrangement joins TRBV7-9 to TRBJ2-2, with TRBD1 matching 7 bases. In germline, CDR1 is SEHNR, CDR2 FQNEAQ (reference sequence). The CDR3 is 16 residues long. V was clipped by 8 bases and J by 2 bases; unmatched bases: 11. The CDR3 protein is CASLDEDRRNTGELFF. The CDR3 DNA follows: TGTGCCAGCCTCGACGAGGACAGGAGAAACACCGGGGAGCTGTTTTTT.

V and J are TRBV18 and TRBJ1-5; D call uncertain. Trimming took off 3 bases at V and 3 bases at J, with 3 bases between the two ends. Germline V gene lookup returns CDR1 KGHSH and CDR2 LQKENI. CDR3 length: 12 residues. The CDR3 reads CASSPYNQPQHF. As DNA, the CDR3 is TGTGCCAGCTCACCCTACAATCAGCCCCAGCATTTT.

The chain couples TRBV7-9 to TRBJ2-5, with TRBD1 as a possible D gene (6 bases). Deletions cut 7 bases from V and 3 bases from J, with 15 bases between. Germline CDR1 is SEHNR and CDR2 is FQNEAQ (reference sequence). This CDR3 contains 14 residues. The CDR3 nucleotides are TGTGCCAGCACCACGACTGGGGGCAAAGAGACCCAGTACTTC. This sequence encodes CASTTTGGKETQYF.

This clone was found a few times. This chain uses TRBV6-1 with TRBJ1-5; D is perhaps TRBD1 (5 bases). The V gene lost 0 bases and the J gene lost 4 bases, with 10 bases spanning the gap. The CDR3 is 15 residues long. The germline V gene encodes CDR1 MNHNS and CDR2 SASEGT. CDR3 coding DNA: TGTGCCAGCAGTGAAGCCCCGGGGGGAAATCAGCCCCAGCATTTT. Its translation is CASSEAPGGNQPQHF.

The V gene is TRBV7-2, the J gene TRBJ1-2, with D perhaps matching TRBD1 (6 bases). CDR1 and CDR2 from the germline V gene are SGHTA and FQGNSA. With 0 bases removed from V and 6 bases from J, the gap between germline ends came to 8 bases. The CDR3 length is 13 residues. The CDR3 nucleotides are TGTGCCAGCAGCTTAGCCGGGACAAATGGCTACACCTTC. The encoded protein is CASSLAGTNGYTF.

J is TRBJ1-1 and V is TRBV7-9; 7 bases match TRBD1. Germline V gene lookup returns CDR1 SEHNR and CDR2 FQNEAQ (reference sequence). The CDR3 runs 15 residues. V trimming: 3 bases; J trimming: 11 bases; junction bases outside the gene matches: 15. DNA of the CDR3: TGTGCCAGCAGCTTTAAGGGACAGTCGACGGTCGGGGCTTTCTTT. This gives the protein CASSFKGQSTVGAFF. Filled out from reference TRBV7-9 and TRBJ1-1, the complete variable domain reads DTGVSQNPRHKITKRGQNVTFRCDPISEHNRLYWYRQTLGQGPEFLTYFQNEAQLEKSRLLSDRFSAERPKGSFSTLEIQRTEQGDSAMYLCASSFKGQSTVGAFFGQGTRLTVV.